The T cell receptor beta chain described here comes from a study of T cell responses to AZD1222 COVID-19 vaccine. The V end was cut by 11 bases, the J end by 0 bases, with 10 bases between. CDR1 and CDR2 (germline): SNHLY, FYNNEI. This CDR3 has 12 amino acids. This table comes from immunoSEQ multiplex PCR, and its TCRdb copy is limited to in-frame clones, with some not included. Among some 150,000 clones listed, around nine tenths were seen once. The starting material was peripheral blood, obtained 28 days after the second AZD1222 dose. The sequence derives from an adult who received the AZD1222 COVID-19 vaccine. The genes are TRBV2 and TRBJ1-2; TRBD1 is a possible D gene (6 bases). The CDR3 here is CARTEANYGYTF. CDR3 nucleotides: TGTGCCCGGACAGAAGCTAACTATGGCTACACCTTC.